These T cell receptor beta chains were read from a single sample in a study of beta chain features in type 1 diabetes. Here immunoSEQ multiplex PCR was the method, and the copy in TCRdb shows in-frame clones only, minus some. The table records 250,000 to 300,000 clones, more than 13% of them present only once. Sequencing was carried out using naive CD4+ T cells from blood. These receptors all come from a man aged 25 to 45 with type 1 diabetes. CDR3s include the opening cysteine and the closing phenylalanine or tryptophan. D genes are given only for firm matches. Clone sizes are given selectively: once, few, many, or a class where the clone is expanded.

>TRBJ2-1|TRBD2|few|TRBV19
TGTGCCAGTAGTATAAGAGGAGCGGGAGACAATGAGCAGTTCTTC
CASSIRGAGDNEQFF
>TRBJ2-5|TRBD1|.|TRBV28
TGTGCCAGCAACCGGGACAGAGCCCCCGAACAGACCCAGTACTTC
CASNRDRAPEQTQYF
>TRBJ2-7|.|few|TRBV28
TGTGCCAGCAGTCCCGGCGGGCGTACCTACGAGCAGTACTTC
CASSPGGRTYEQYF
>TRBJ2-7|TRBD2|.|TRBV7-3
TGTGCCAGCAGCTTAAGGGCTAGCGGCCCCTACGAGCAGTACTTC
CASSLRASGPYEQYF
>TRBJ2-7|TRBD2|.|TRBV27
TGTGCCAGCAGTCCCCGGGGTAGCGGGAGAAACGAGCAGTACTTC
CASSPRGSGRNEQYF
>TRBJ1-1|.|.|TRBV30
TGTGCCTGGCGTGAACAGGGGAACACTGAAGCTTTCTTT
CAWREQGNTEAFF
>TRBJ1-2|.|.|TRBV15
TGTGCCACCAGCAGAGAAAAAACCCACACTTCAGGGTCCGGCTACACCTTC
CATSREKTHTSGSGYTF
>TRBJ2-5|.|few|TRBV5-1
TGCGCCAGCAGCTTGCTCGTGTCTAGAGTAGGAGAGACCCAGTACTTC
CASSLLVSRVGETQYF
>TRBJ2-7|.|.|TRBV7-2
TGTGCCAGCAGCTCTCAGGGTACCTACGAGCAGTACTTC
CASSSQGTYEQYF
>TRBJ2-4|TRBD1|.|TRBV28
TGTGCCAGCAGTACCAACCCTGGGACAGCGCTAGCCAAAAACATTCAGTACTTC
CASSTNPGTALAKNIQYF
>TRBJ2-5|.|.|TRBV4-3
TGCGCCAGCAGCCAACGGGAGTCGGAGACCCAGTACTTC
CASSQRESETQYF
>TRBJ2-3|.|few|TRBV28
TGTGCCAGCAGCGGGACAACGCAGTATTTT
CASSGTTQYF
>TRBJ1-1|.|few|TRBV4-2
TGTGCCAGCAGCCTCAATACCTTCGGGGTCAACACTGAAGCTTTCTTT
CASSLNTFGVNTEAFF
>TRBJ2-3|TRBD2|.|TRBV7-2
TGTGCCAGCAACCGAGCTAGCGGGAGGGGAGATACGCAGTATTTT
CASNRASGRGDTQYF
>TRBJ2-7|.|few|TRBV6-5
TGTGCCAGCAGCGGGCAGGGTTCATCAACCGAGCAGTACTTC
CASSGQGSSTEQYF
>TRBJ2-5|TRBD1|.|TRBV27
TGTGCCAGCAGTCTAACGTGGACAGGGAGGGAGACCCAGTACTTC
CASSLTWTGRETQYF
>TRBJ1-5|.|few|TRBV28
TGTGCCAGCAGCAAACAGGGTCAGCCCCAGCATTTT
CASSKQGQPQHF
>TRBJ1-1|.|.|TRBV9
TGTGCCAGCAGCGTAGACTCGCAGGGGGAAGCTTTCTTT
CASSVDSQGEAFF
>TRBJ2-5|TRBD1|.|TRBV18
TGTGCCAGCTCATCAACAGGGGGCCAAGAGACCCAGTACTTC
CASSSTGGQETQYF
>TRBJ2-7|.|.|TRBV6-5
TGTGCCAGCGTGGCCGCGACACCCTACGAGCAGTACTTC
CASVAATPYEQYF
>TRBJ1-1|.|few|TRBV7-8
TGTGCCAGCAGCCCATTGGGCCGGGGAGGGGGCACTGAAGCTTTCTTT
CASSPLGRGGGTEAFF
>TRBJ2-1|.|.|TRBV5-6
TGTGCCAGCACCTACCGCAACCTCAACAATGAGCAGTTCTTC
CASTYRNLNNEQFF
>TRBJ2-5|TRBD2|.|TRBV13
TGTGCCAGCAGCCCGCCGCAGCGGGACCTAGAGGAAGAGACCCAGTACTTC
CASSPPQRDLEEETQYF
>TRBJ2-5|TRBD2|.|TRBV10-3
TGTGCCACCGGGACTAGCGGGAGCGGTTTCCAAGAGACCCAGTACTTC
CATGTSGSGFQETQYF
>TRBJ1-1|TRBD1|.|TRBV28
TGTGCCAGCAGCCCCCTAGACAGGGCGAACACTGAAGCTTTCTTT
CASSPLDRANTEAFF
>TRBJ2-7|.|.|TRBV18
TGTGCCAGCTCTCCAGGGGCAGAAACCTACGAGCAGTACTTC
CASSPGAETYEQYF
>TRBJ2-1|.|.|TRBV19
TGTGCCAGTAGTATCCGGGAGAGTCACAATGAGCAGTTCTTC
CASSIRESHNEQFF
>TRBJ1-4|TRBD1|.|TRBV9
TGTGCCAGCAGCCTTCTCGGGACAGGGGGTGAAAAACTGTTTTTT
CASSLLGTGGEKLFF
>TRBJ1-5|.|.|TRBV30
TGTGCCTGGTCCCCTACAGGGCGTCAGCCCCAGCATTTT
CAWSPTGRQPQHF
>TRBJ2-7|TRBD2|few|TRBV4-3
TGCGCCAGCAGCCAAGCCCTAGCGGGAGGGCCGGTCGAGCAGTACTTC
CASSQALAGGPVEQYF
>TRBJ2-2|TRBD2|few|TRBV28
TGTGCCAGCAGTTTAAAACTAGCGGGAAGGGTGCTGTTTTTT
CASSLKLAGRVLFF
>TRBJ2-5|.|.|TRBV9
TGTGCCAGCAGCGTACAACAGGGTCGTGGGGAGACCCAGTACTTC
CASSVQQGRGETQYF
>TRBJ2-3|TRBD1|.|TRBV18
TGTGCCAGCTCACTCGGACAGGGTCGCACAGATACGCAGTATTTT
CASSLGQGRTDTQYF
>TRBJ2-1|.|.|TRBV12-5
TGTGCTAGTGCCCTCCTAGATGAGCAGTTCTTC
CASALLDEQFF
>TRBJ1-1|.|.|TRBV4-3
TGCGCCAGCAGCCAAGATCAAATGAACACTGAAGCTTTCTTT
CASSQDQMNTEAFF
>TRBJ2-2|.|.|TRBV28
TGTGCCAGCAGTTTCGAGGTTGGGGAGCTGTTTTTT
CASSFEVGELFF
>TRBJ1-1|.|few|TRBV15
TGTGCCACCAGCAGAGATGACAAAGAAGCTTTCTTT
CATSRDDKEAFF
>TRBJ2-5|.|.|TRBV7-9
TGTGCCAGCAGCTCACAGGGTCCCTTTGGAGAGACCCAGTACTTC
CASSSQGPFGETQYF
>TRBJ2-1|.|few|TRBV5-1
TGCGCCAGCAGCTTGGCCCCGGGTAAAAACTACAATGAGCAGTTCTTC
CASSLAPGKNYNEQFF
>TRBJ1-2|TRBD1|.|TRBV9
TGTGCCAGCAGCGTAGCCGGGACAGCCTACTATGGCTACACCTTC
CASSVAGTAYYGYTF
>TRBJ2-2|.|few|TRBV5-1
TGCGCCAGCAGCGTCTTCAAGGGGGACACCGGGGAGCTGTTTTTT
CASSVFKGDTGELFF
>TRBJ1-1|.|few|TRBV5-4
TGTGCCAGCAGCTTGGCAGGTCCGAACACTGAAGCTTTCTTT
CASSLAGPNTEAFF
>TRBJ2-7|.|few|TRBV7-9
TGTGCCAGCAGCCTTACCTACGAGCAGTACTTC
CASSLTYEQYF